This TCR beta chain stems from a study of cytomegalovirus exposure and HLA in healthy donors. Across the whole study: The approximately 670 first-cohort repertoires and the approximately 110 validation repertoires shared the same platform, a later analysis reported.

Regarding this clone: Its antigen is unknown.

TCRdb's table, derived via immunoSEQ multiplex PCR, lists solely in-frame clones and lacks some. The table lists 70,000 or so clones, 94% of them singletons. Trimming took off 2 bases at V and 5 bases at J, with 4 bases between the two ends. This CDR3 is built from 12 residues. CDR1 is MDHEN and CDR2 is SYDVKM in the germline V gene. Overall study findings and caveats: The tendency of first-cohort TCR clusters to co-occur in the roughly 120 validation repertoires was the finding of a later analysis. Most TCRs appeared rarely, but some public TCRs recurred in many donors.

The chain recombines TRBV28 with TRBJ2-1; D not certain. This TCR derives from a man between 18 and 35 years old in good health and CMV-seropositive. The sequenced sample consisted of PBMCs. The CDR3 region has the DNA TGTGCCAGCAGTTTAGGGCACAATGAGCAGTTCTTC. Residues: CASSLGHNEQFF.